This TCR beta chain was captured by sequencing in a study of T cell changes during pregnancy in multiple sclerosis. The repertoire was sequenced with immunoSEQ multiplex PCR; TCRdb's copy has only in-frame clones and lacks some. The sample records around 71,000 clones, around nine tenths being singletons. The CDR3 is 15 amino acids. Trimming shortened V by 7 bases and J by 1 base, and 14 bases separated the two germline ends. Germline V gene data show CDR1 as SGHRS and CDR2 as YFSETQ. This chain joins TRBV5-1 and TRBJ2-2; a weak D match, TRBD1 (6 bases). This receptor was taken from a female donor with multiple sclerosis, enrolled in a pregnancy study. Source: peripheral blood, taken in the third trimester of pregnancy. CDR3 sequence: CASQLTTGNTGELFF. The CDR3 DNA is TGCGCCAGCCAACTGACGACAGGGAACACCGGGGAGCTGTTTTTT.